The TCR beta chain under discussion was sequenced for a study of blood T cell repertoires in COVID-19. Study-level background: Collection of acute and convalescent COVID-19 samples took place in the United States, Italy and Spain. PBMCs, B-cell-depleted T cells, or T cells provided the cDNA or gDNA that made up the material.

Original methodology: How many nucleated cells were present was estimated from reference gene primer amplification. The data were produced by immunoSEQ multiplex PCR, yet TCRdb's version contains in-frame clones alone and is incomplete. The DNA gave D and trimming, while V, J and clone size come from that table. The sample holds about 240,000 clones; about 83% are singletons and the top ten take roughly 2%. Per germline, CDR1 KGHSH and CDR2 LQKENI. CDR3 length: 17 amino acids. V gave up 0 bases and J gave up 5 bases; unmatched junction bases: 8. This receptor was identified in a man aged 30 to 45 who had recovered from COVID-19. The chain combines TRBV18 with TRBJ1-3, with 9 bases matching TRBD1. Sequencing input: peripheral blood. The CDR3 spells CASSPPNRDRERNTIYF. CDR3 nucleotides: TGTGCCAGCTCACCACCTAACCGGGACAGGGAAAGAAACACCATATATTTT.